One sample yielded the 13 T cell receptor beta chains listed below, sequenced in a study of OX40 agonist ivuxolimab in advanced cancers. Some clones are missing from TCRdb's copy, which holds only in-frame ones; the method was immunoSEQ multiplex PCR. In the table there are about 42,000 clones, about 81% of which are singletons. The sample consisted of CD4+ or CD8+ T cells sorted from blood, taken in a trial of the OX40 agonist ivuxolimab. The receptors shown here come from an adult with an advanced solid tumor such as melanoma, head and neck, liver or kidney cancer.

The chain carries TRBV5-4 and TRBJ2-7; 9 positions match TRBD1. Germline CDR1 SGHNT, CDR2 YYREEE (reference sequence). V trimming: 3 bases; J trimming: 2 bases; junction bases outside the gene matches: 6. The CDR3 is made up of 15 amino acids. The CDR3 DNA reads as TGTGCCAGCAGCTCAGACAGGGGGATGACCTACGAGCAGTACGTC. The encoded protein is CASSSDRGMTYEQYV.

The chain links TRBV15 to TRBJ1-4, with D uncertain. Germline loops: CDR1 LNHNV, CDR2 YYDKDF (reference sequence). This CDR3 has 14 residues. The V and J ends lost 0 bases and 5 bases respectively, with 7 bases between them. In DNA, the CDR3 is TGTGCCACCAGCAGAGATTACGGAAATGAAAAACTGTTTTTT. This encodes CATSRDYGNEKLFF.

This clone was observed once. The genes are TRBV28 and TRBJ1-1; D is perhaps TRBD1 (5 bases). Germline CDR1 reads MDHEN; CDR2 reads SYDVKM. The CDR3 contains 17 residues. V was clipped by 1 base and J by 1 base, with 16 bases between them. CDR3 DNA sequence: TGTGCCAGCAGTTTATCCGGCGCCGCAGGGCAGAACACTGAAGCTTTCTTT. Amino acid sequence: CASSLSGAAGQNTEAFF. Complete variable domain (other parts from reference TRBV28 and TRBJ1-1): DVKVTQSSRYLVKRTGEKVFLECVQDMDHENMFWYRQDPGLGLRLIYFSYDVKMKEKGDIPEGYSVSREKKERFSLILESASTNQTSMYLCASSLSGAAGQNTEAFFGQGTRLTVV.

CDR3 coding DNA: TGCGCCAGCAGCCAAGATAAGGGACAGGGGACCACTGAAGCTTTCTTT. It translates to CASSQDKGQGTTEAFF. The rearrangement uses TRBV4-3 and TRBJ1-1, with 10 nucleotides matching TRBD1. CDR1 and CDR2 from the germline V gene are LGHNA and YSLEER. The J segment lost 4 bases and the V segment lost 0 bases, leaving 5 bases of the junction unmatched. This CDR3 has 16 amino acids.

The chain carries TRBV10-3 and TRBJ2-1; TRBD2 agrees at 11 bases. The CDR3 has 16 amino acids. CDR1 is ENHRY and CDR2 is SYGVKD in the germline V gene. The ends lost 2 bases at V and 5 bases at J; junction bases unmatched: 5. The CDR3 sequence: CAISEQTSGTNNEQFF. The CDR3 DNA sequence: TGTGCCATCAGTGAGCAGACTAGCGGGACCAACAATGAGCAGTTCTTC.

V and J are TRBV15 and TRBJ2-3; weak D call: TRBD2 (5 bases). Looked up from germline, CDR1 is LNHNV and CDR2 is YYDKDF (reference sequence). V was shortened by 5 bases and J by 1 base, with 16 bases between the two germline ends. There are 16 residues in the CDR3. In DNA, the CDR3 is TGTGCCACCAGCCCCAGGTGGGCGGAGGGCACAGATACGCAGTATTTT. Translated, it gives CATSPRWAEGTDTQYF.

The V and J genes are TRBV19 and TRBJ2-5, with D perhaps TRBD1 (6 bases). CDR1 is LNHDA, CDR2 SQIVND, per germline (reference sequence). This CDR3 contains 13 residues. V was trimmed by 6 bases and J by 0 bases, leaving 8 bases between them. This chain's CDR3 is CASSQGYQETQYF. CDR3 nucleotide sequence: TGTGCCAGTAGCCAGGGGTACCAAGAGACCCAGTACTTC. Together with reference TRBV19 and TRBJ2-5, the CDR3 gives the full variable domain: DGGITQSPKYLFRKEGQNVTLSCEQNLNHDAMYWYRQDPGQGLRLIYYSQIVNDFQKGDIAEGYSVSREKKESFPLTVTSAQKNPTAFYLCASSQGYQETQYFGPGTRLLVL.

The genes are TRBV29-1 and TRBJ1-2; D is possibly TRBD1 (6 bases). Germline V CDR1 and CDR2: SQVTM, ANQGSEA. The V gene lost 7 bases and the J gene lost 3 bases, with 12 bases spanning the gap. CDR3 length: 12 amino acids. The CDR3 DNA sequence: TGCAGCGCGGTACAGGGTGACTATGGCTACACCTTC. Its translation: CSAVQGDYGYTF. Combining the CDR3 with reference TRBV29-1 and TRBJ1-2 gives the whole variable domain SAVISQKPSRDICQRGTSLTIQCQVDSQVTMMFWYRQQPGQSLTLIATANQGSEATYESGFVIDKFPISRPNLTFSTLTVSNMSPEDSSIYLCSAVQGDYGYTFGSGTRLTVV.

The chain couples TRBV5-1 to TRBJ2-7; no clear D. This CDR3 is built from 14 residues. Germline V gene sequence: CDR1 SGHRS, CDR2 YFSETQ. Trimming took off 4 bases at V and 0 bases at J, with 11 bases between the two ends. The CDR3 here is CASSLRTDSYEQYF. For the CDR3, the DNA is TGCGCCAGCAGCCTAAGGACGGACTCCTACGAGCAGTACTTC.

The sample holds a few counts of this clone. This chain links TRBV5-4 with TRBJ2-1; D is perhaps TRBD2 (5 bases). The CDR3 is made up of 12 amino acids. Germline-derived CDR1 and CDR2 are SGHNT and YYREEE (reference sequence). Trimming took off 0 bases at V and 7 bases at J, with 5 bases between the two ends. The CDR3 DNA reads TGTGCCAGCAGCTTGGGAGGGAATGAGCAGTTCTTC. Translated, it gives CASSLGGNEQFF.

The CDR3 nucleotides read TGTGCCAGCAGCTTGACCTCTGGGGCCAACGTCCTGACTTTC. Amino acid sequence: CASSLTSGANVLTF. The chain couples TRBV9 to TRBJ2-6; D call uncertain. CDR1 is SGDLS and CDR2 is YYNGEE in the germline V gene. The V and J ends lost 4 bases and 0 bases respectively, with 5 bases between them. This CDR3 has 14 amino acids. Variable domain in full (rest from reference TRBV9 and TRBJ2-6): DSGVTQTPKHLITATGQRVTLRCSPRSGDLSVYWYQQSLDQGLQFLIQYYNGEERAKGNILERFSAQQFPDLHSELNLSSLELGDSALYFCASSLTSGANVLTFGAGSRLTVL.

This chain links TRBV2 with TRBJ1-6; TRBD1 is a possible D gene (5 bases). Deletions cut 3 bases from V and 11 bases from J, with 14 bases between. This CDR3 contains 14 residues. Germline V gene lookup returns CDR1 SNHLY and CDR2 FYNNEI. CDR3 DNA sequence: TGTGCCAGCAGTGATAGGGGCACAGGTACACCCCTCCACTTT. Residues: CASSDRGTGTPLHF.

The gene calls are TRBV21-1 and TRBJ2-1; no check of the table's D call, TRBD1, against the DNA was made. TRBV21-1 is a recognized pseudogene. The CDR3 sequence is 15 residues long. CDR3 region: CASTKQGLGHNEQFF. CDR3 sequence (DNA): TGTGCCAGCACCAAACAGGGCCTAGGGCACAATGAGCAGTTCTTC.